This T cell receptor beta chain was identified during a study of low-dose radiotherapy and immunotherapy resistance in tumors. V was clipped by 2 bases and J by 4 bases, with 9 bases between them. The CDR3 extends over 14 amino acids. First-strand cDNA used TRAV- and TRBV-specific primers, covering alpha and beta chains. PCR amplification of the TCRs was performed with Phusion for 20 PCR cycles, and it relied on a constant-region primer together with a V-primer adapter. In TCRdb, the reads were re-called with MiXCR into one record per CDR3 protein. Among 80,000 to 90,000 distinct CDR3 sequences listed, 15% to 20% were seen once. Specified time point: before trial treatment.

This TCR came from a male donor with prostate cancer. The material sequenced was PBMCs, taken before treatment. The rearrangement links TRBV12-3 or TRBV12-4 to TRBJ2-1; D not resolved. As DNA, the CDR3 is TGTGCCAGCAGTTTAACAGAAGGATACAATGAGCAGTTCTTC. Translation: CASSLTEGYNEQFF.